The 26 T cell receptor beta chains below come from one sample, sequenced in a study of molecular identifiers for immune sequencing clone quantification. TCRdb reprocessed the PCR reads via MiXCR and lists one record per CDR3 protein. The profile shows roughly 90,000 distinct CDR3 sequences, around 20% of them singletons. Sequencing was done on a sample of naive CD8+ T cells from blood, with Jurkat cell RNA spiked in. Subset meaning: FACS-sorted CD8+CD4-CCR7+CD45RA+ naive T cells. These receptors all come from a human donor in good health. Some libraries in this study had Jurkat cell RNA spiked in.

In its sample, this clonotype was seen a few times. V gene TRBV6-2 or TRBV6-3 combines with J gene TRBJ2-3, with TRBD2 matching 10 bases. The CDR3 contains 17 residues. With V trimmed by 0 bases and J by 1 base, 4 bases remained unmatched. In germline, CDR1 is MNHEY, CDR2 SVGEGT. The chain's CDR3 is CASSYSNSGRGTDTQYF. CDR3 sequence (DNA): TGTGCCAGCAGTTACTCGAACAGCGGGAGGGGCACAGATACGCAGTATTTT.

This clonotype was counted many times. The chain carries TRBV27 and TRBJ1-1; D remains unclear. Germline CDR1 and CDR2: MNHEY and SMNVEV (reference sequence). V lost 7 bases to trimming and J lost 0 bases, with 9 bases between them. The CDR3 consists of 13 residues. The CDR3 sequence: CASKQTMNTEAFF. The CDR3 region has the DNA TGTGCCAGCAAACAGACAATGAACACTGAAGCTTTCTTT.

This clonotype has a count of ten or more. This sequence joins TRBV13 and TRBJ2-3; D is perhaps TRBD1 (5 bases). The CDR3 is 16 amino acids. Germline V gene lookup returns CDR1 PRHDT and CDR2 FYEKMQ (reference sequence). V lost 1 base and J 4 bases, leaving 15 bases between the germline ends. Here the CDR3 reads CASSLVDSRSPDTQYF. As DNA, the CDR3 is TGTGCCAGCAGCTTAGTCGACAGTCGTAGCCCAGATACGCAGTATTTT.

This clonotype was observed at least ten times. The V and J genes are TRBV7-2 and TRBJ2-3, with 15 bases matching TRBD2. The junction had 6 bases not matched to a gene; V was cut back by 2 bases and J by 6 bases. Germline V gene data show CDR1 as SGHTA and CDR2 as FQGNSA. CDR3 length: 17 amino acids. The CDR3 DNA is TGTGCCAGCAGCTTACCGGGACTAGCGGGAGGAAGTGATACGCAGTATTTT. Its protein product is CASSLPGLAGGSDTQYF.

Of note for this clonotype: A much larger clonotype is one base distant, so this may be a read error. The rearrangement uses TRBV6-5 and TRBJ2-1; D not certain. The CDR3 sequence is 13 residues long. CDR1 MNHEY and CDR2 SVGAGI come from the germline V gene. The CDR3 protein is CASSYSGAFEQLF. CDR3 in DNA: TGTGCCAGCAGTTACTCGGGCGCGTTTGAGCAGCTCTTC.

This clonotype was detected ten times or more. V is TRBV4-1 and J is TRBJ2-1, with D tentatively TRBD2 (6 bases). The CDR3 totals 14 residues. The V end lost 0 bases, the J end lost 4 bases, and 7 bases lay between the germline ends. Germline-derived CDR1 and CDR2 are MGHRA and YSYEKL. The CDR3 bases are TGCGCCAGCAGCCAAGATGCGGGGTACAATGAGCAGTTCTTC. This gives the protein CASSQDAGYNEQFF.

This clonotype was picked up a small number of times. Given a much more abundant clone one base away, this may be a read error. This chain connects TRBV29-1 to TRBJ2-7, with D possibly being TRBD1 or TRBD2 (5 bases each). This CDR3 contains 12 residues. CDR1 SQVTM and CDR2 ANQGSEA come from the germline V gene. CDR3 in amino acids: CGVWDGYYEQYF. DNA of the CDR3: TGCGGCGTTTGGGACGGATACTACGAGCAGTACTTC.

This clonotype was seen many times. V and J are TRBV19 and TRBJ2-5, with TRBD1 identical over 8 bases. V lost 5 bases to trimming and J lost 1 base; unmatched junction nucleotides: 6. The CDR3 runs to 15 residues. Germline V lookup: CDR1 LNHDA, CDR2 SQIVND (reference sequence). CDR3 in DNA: TGTGCCAGTAGTGCCCGGGACAGGACCCAAGAGACCCAGTACTTC. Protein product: CASSARDRTQETQYF.

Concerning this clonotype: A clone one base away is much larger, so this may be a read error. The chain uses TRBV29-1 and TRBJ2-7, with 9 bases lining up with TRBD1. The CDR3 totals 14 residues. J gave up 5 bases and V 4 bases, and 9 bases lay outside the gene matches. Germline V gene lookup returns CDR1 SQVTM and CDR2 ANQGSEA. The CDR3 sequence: CSVVRTGANHEQYF. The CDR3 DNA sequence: TGCAGCGTTGTAAGGACAGGGGCTAACCACGAGCAGTACTTC.

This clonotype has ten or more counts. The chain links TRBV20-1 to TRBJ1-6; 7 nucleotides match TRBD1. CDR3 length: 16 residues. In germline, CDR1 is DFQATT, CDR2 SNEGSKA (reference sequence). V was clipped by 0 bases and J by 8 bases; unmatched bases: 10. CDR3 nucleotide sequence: TGCAGTGCTAGAGATGCGGTGGGGACAGCCGATTCACCCCTCCACTTT. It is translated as CSARDAVGTADSPLHF.

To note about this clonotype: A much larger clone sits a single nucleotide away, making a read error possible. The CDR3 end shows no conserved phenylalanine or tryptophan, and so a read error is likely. The CDR3 here is CASSGQRISYEQYS. DNA of the CDR3: TGTGCCAGCAGTGGTCAGCGTATCTCCTACGAGCAGTACTCC. This chain joins TRBV2 and TRBJ2-7; D not resolved. Between the trimmed V and J ends, which lost 4 bases and 0 bases, there was a span of 10 bases. The CDR3 is 14 residues long. Germline V gene lookup returns CDR1 SNHLY and CDR2 FYNNEI.

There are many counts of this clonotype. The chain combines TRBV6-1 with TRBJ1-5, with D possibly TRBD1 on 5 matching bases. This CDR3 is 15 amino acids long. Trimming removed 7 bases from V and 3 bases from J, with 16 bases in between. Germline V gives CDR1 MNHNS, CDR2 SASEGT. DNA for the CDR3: TGTGCCAGCACTTGGGGCGCTTTACACAATCAGCCCCAGCATTTT. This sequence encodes CASTWGALHNQPQHF.

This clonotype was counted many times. The CDR3 protein is CAWTSGGLSTDTQYF. The CDR3 coding sequence is TGTGCCTGGACTAGCGGGGGCCTAAGCACAGATACGCAGTATTTT. The chain recombines TRBV30 with TRBJ2-3; 10 positions match TRBD2. The CDR3 length is 15 residues. V trimming: 4 bases; J trimming: 0 bases; junction bases outside the gene matches: 4. Per germline, CDR1 GTSNPN and CDR2 SVGIG (reference sequence).

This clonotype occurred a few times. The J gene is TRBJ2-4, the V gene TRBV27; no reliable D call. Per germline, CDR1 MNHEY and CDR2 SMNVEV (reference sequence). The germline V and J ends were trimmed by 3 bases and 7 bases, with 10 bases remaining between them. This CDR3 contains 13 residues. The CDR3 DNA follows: TGTGCCAGCAGTTTTAGCCCGCGGAACATTCAGTACTTC. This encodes CASSFSPRNIQYF.

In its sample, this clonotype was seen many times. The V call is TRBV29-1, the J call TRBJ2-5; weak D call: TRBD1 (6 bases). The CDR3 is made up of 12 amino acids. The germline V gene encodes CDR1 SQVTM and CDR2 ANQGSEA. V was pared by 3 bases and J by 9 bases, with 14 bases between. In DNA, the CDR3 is TGCAGCGTTGAGACGGACAAGGGGGCCCAGTACTTC. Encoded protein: CSVETDKGAQYF.

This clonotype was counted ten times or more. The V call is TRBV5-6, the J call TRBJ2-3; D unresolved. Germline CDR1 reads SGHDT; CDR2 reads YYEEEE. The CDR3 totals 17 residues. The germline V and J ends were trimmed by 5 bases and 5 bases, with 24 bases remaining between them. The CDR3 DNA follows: TGTGCCAGCAGGCCCAAACCGGACCCCTCCTTCCGAGATACGCAGTATTTT. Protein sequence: CASRPKPDPSFRDTQYF.

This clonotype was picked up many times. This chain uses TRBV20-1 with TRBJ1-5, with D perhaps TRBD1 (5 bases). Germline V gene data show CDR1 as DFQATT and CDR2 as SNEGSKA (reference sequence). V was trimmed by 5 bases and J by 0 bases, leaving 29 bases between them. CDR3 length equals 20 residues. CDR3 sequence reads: CSARRRGVTGELYSNQPQHF. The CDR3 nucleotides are TGCAGTGCTCGAAGGAGAGGTGTCACAGGCGAACTTTATAGCAATCAGCCCCAGCATTTT.

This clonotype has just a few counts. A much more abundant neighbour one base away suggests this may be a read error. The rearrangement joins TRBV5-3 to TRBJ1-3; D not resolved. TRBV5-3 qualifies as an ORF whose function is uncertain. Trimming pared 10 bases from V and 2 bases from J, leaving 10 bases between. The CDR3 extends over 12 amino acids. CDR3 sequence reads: CAGSYTGNTIYF. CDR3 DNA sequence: TGTGCCGGCAGCTACACTGGAAACACCATATATTTT.

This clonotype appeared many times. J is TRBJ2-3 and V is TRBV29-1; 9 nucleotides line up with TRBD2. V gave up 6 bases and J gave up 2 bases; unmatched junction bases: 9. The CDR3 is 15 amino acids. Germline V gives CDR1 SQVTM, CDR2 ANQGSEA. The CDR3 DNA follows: TGCAGCGTCCGAGATAGCGGGAGTCTCACAGATACGCAGTATTTT. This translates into CSVRDSGSLTDTQYF.

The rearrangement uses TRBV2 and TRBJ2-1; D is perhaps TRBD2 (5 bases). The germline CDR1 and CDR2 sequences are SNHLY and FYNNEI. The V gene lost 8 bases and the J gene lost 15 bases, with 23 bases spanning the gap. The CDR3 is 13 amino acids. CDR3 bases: TGTGCCAGCGGGGATGGCGGGTTGGATAATAGGTTCTTC. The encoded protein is CASGDGGLDNRFF.

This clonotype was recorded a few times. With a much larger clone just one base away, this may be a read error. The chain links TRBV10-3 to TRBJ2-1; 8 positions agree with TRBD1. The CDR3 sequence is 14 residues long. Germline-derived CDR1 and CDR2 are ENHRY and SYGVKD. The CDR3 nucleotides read TGTGCCATCAGTGAGCCAGGACAGGGCGGTGAGCAGCTCTTC. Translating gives CAISEPGQGGEQLF.

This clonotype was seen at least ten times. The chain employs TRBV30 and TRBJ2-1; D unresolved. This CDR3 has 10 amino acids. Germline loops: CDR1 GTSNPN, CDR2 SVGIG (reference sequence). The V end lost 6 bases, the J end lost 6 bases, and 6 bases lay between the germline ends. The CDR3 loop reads CACAPNEQFF. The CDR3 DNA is TGTGCCTGTGCCCCCAATGAGCAGTTCTTC. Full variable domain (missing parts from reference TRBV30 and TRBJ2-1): SQTIHQWPATLVQPVGSPLSLECTVEGTSNPNLYWYRQAAGRGLQLLFYSVGIGQISSEVPQNLSASRPQDRQFILSSKKLLLSDSGFYLCACAPNEQFFGPGTRLTVL.

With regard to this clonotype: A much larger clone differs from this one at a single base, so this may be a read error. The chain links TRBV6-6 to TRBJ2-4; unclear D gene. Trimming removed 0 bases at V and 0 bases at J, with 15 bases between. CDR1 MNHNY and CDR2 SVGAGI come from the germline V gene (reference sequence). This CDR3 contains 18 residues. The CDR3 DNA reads TGTGCCAGCAGTTACTCGCAGAGTGGTGTGTTAGCCAAAAACATTCAGTACTTC. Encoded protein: CASSYSQSGVLAKNIQYF.

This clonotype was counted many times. The DNA of the CDR3 is TGTGCCACACAGGGGCCGTACACTGAAGCTTTCTTT. Its protein product is CATQGPYTEAFF. V gene TRBV2 combines with J gene TRBJ1-1; 7 bases line up with TRBD1. The CDR3 loop spans 12 amino acids. Germline V gene data show CDR1 as SNHLY and CDR2 as FYNNEI. Trimming took 10 bases from V and 3 from J; bases not matched to a gene: 5.

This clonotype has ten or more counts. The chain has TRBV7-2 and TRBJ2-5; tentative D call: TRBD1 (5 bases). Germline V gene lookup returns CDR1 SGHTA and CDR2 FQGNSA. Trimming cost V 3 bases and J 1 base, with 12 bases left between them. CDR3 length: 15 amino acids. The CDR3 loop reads CASSFSWGSQETQYF. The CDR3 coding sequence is TGTGCCAGCAGCTTTTCCTGGGGCAGCCAAGAGACCCAGTACTTC.

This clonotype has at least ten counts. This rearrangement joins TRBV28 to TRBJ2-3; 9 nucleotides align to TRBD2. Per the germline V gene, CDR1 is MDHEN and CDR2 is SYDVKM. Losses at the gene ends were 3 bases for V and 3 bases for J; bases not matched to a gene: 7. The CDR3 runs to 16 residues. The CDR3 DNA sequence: TGTGCCAGCAGTTTCTCCATAGCGGGAGAGACAGATACGCAGTATTTT. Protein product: CASSFSIAGETDTQYF. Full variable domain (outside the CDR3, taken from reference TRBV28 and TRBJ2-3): DVKVTQSSRYLVKRTGEKVFLECVQDMDHENMFWYRQDPGLGLRLIYFSYDVKMKEKGDIPEGYSVSREKKERFSLILESASTNQTSMYLCASSFSIAGETDTQYFGPGTRLTVL.